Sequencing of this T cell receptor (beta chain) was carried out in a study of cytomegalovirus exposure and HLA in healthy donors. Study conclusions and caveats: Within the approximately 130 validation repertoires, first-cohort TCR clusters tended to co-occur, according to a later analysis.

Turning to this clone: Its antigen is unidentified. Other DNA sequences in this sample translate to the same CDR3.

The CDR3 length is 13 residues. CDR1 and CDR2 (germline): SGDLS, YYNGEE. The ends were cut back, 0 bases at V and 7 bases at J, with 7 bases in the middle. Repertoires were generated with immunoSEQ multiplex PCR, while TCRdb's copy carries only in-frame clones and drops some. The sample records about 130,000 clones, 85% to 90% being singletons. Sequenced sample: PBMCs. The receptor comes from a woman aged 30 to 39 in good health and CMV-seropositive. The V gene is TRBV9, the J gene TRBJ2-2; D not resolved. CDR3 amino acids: CASSVAYSGELFF. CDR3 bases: TGTGCCAGCAGCGTAGCCTATAGCGGGGAGCTGTTTTTT.